A single sample gave rise to the 32 T cell receptor beta chains below, sequenced in a study of early stage breast cancer tumors. The protocol was immunoSEQ multiplex PCR, while the TCRdb copy is restricted to in-frame clones and leaves out a portion. The sample yields about 28,000 clones, more than 65% seen once. Sequenced sample: blood. The receptors were gathered from a person aged 35-50 years with breast cancer.

The chain links TRBV7-8 to TRBJ1-6, with TRBD1 matching over 9 bases. The CDR3 covers 15 residues. Germline V CDR1 and CDR2: SGHVS, FQNEAQ. The junction had 0 bases not matched to a gene; V was cut back by 1 base and J by 5 bases. CDR3 region: CASSLGQGDNSPLHF. CDR3 nucleotides: TGTGCCAGCAGCTTAGGACAGGGGGATAATTCACCCCTCCACTTT.

A note on this clone: The sample holds other DNA sequences that translate to the same CDR3. The V and J genes are TRBV5-1 and TRBJ2-1, with 12 bases that match TRBD2. This CDR3 is built from 15 residues. V lost 0 bases to trimming and J lost 7 bases; unmatched junction nucleotides: 2. Per the germline V gene, CDR1 is SGHRS and CDR2 is YFSETQ. The CDR3 spells CASSLGLAGVNEQFF. For the CDR3, the DNA is TGCGCCAGCAGCTTGGGACTAGCGGGAGTGAATGAGCAGTTCTTC.

The CDR3 reads CASSLSQGASHRNTDTQYF. CDR3 nucleotide sequence: TGCGCCAGCAGCTTGTCCCAGGGGGCGTCCCACAGGAACACAGATACGCAGTATTTT. J is TRBJ2-3 and V is TRBV5-1; 8 nucleotides match TRBD1. V lost 1 base to trimming and J lost 2 bases; unmatched junction nucleotides: 15. Germline CDR1 reads SGHRS; CDR2 reads YFSETQ. The CDR3 has 19 residues.

The chain has TRBV2 and TRBJ2-1, with TRBD1 identical over 12 bases. Germline CDR1 SNHLY, CDR2 FYNNEI. V lost 4 bases to trimming and J lost 6 bases; unmatched junction nucleotides: 7. CDR3 length equals 16 residues. CDR3 in DNA: TGTGCCAGCAGTGGCCTACGGGACAGGGGGCTCAATGAGCAGTTCTTC. This encodes CASSGLRDRGLNEQFF.

This chain connects TRBV10-3 to TRBJ1-1; D call uncertain. Trimming stripped 2 bases from V and 3 bases from J, with 4 bases between. The CDR3 has 12 residues. Germline loops: CDR1 ENHRY, CDR2 SYGVKD. DNA for the CDR3: TGTGCCATCAGTGAGCAGGACACTGAAGCTTTCTTT. This encodes CAISEQDTEAFF.

The chain combines TRBV10-3 with TRBJ2-1, with 15 bases that match TRBD2. Germline-derived CDR1 and CDR2 are ENHRY and SYGVKD. V trimming: 6 bases; J trimming: 7 bases; junction bases outside the gene matches: 1. CDR3 size: 14 residues. The CDR3 is CAIRGTSGRNEQFF. DNA for the CDR3: TGTGCCATCAGGGGGACTAGCGGGAGGAATGAGCAGTTCTTC.

The chain couples TRBV9 to TRBJ2-7; 7 positions match TRBD2. The V segment lost 1 base and the J segment 0 bases; nucleotides outside the gene matches: 22. This CDR3 contains 21 residues. Germline-derived CDR1 and CDR2 are SGDLS and YYNGEE. Here the CDR3 reads CASSVSFSSQGVGGSSYEQYF. DNA of the CDR3: TGTGCCAGCAGCGTAAGTTTTTCGTCCCAGGGAGTGGGCGGGAGCTCCTACGAGCAGTACTTC.

This clone was counted between two and nine times. The CDR3 region has the DNA TGTGCCAGCAGACGGGACAGGGGCCACGAGCAGTACTTC. Residues: CASRRDRGHEQYF. The chain combines TRBV6-5 with TRBJ2-7; 10 bases map to TRBD1. Germline V CDR1 and CDR2: MNHEY, SVGAGI. The CDR3 extends over 13 amino acids. Trimming cost V 6 bases and J 5 bases; bases outside gene matches: 4.

The chain links TRBV4-1 to TRBJ1-2; 11 bases line up with TRBD1. Germline CDR1 MGHRA, CDR2 YSYEKL. V shed 4 bases, J shed 4 bases, and the junction held 14 bases outside the gene matches. The CDR3 spans 18 residues. CDR3 residues: CASSPQTPGTGGAYGYTF. The CDR3 coding sequence is TGCGCCAGCAGCCCTCAAACCCCCGGGACAGGGGGAGCCTATGGCTACACCTTC.

The V call is TRBV28, the J call TRBJ1-4; 8 nucleotides line up with TRBD1. Germline CDR1 MDHEN, CDR2 SYDVKM. CDR3 size: 13 residues. The trim removed 5 bases at V and 11 bases at J, leaving 7 bases unmatched. The CDR3 protein is CASSTGQGGKLFF. CDR3 nucleotide sequence: TGTGCCAGCAGTACCGGACAGGGAGGGAAACTGTTTTTT.

The V call is TRBV19, the J call TRBJ1-2; D uncertain. The CDR3 is 14 amino acids. In germline, CDR1 is LNHDA, CDR2 SQIVND (reference sequence). V dropped 5 bases and J dropped 1 base, with 11 bases sitting between them. The CDR3 reads CASSPGLINYGYTF. The CDR3 nucleotides are TGTGCCAGTAGTCCGGGATTAATTAACTATGGCTACACCTTC.

CDR3 sequence: CASSFPQGRQPQHF. CDR3 nucleotides: TGTGCCAGCAGTTTTCCGCAGGGGAGACAGCCCCAGCATTTT. This chain uses TRBV28 with TRBJ1-5, with a weak D call TRBD1 (6 bases). Trimming stripped 3 bases from V and 7 bases from J, with 13 bases between. The CDR3 has 14 amino acids. Germline V lookup: CDR1 MDHEN, CDR2 SYDVKM.

The chain recombines TRBV15 with TRBJ2-1, with TRBD2 matching over 7 bases. Trimming at V came to 0 bases and at J to 5 bases, leaving 7 bases not matched to a gene. CDR3 size: 16 residues. The germline V gene has CDR1 LNHNV and CDR2 YYDKDF (reference sequence). For the CDR3, the DNA is TGTGCCACCAGCAGAGATAGCGGGCAGGCTCACAATGAGCAGTTCTTC. It specifies CATSRDSGQAHNEQFF.

The chain couples TRBV18 to TRBJ2-7, with no clear D. Germline V gene data show CDR1 as KGHSH and CDR2 as LQKENI. Trimming removed 3 bases from V and 4 bases from J, with 16 bases in between. This CDR3 has 15 residues. CDR3 loop: CASSPRAEHPYEQYF. The CDR3 DNA sequence: TGTGCCAGCTCACCCCGGGCAGAGCATCCTTACGAGCAGTACTTC.

The gene calls are TRBV14 and TRBJ2-1, with 10 positions matching TRBD2. The CDR3 sequence is 14 residues long. V trimming: 4 bases; J trimming: 15 bases; junction bases outside the gene matches: 12. In germline, CDR1 is SGHDN, CDR2 FVKESK. The CDR3 here is CASSRSSSSGSRFF. The CDR3 DNA reads as TGTGCCAGCAGCCGATCATCCTCTAGCGGGAGTCGGTTCTTC.

This clone is termed medium-sized. The gene calls are TRBV4-1 and TRBJ2-2; no definite D call. CDR1 MGHRA and CDR2 YSYEKL come from the germline V gene. V lost 8 bases and J 1 base, leaving 17 bases between the germline ends. This CDR3 contains 16 residues. CDR3 nucleotide sequence: TGCGCCAGCGAACCTTCCGGAACACGGAACACCGGGGAGCTGTTTTTT. It codes for CASEPSGTRNTGELFF.

The chain has TRBV27 and TRBJ2-1; D gene uncertain. V lost 2 bases to trimming and J lost 4 bases, with 9 bases between them. The CDR3 extends over 14 amino acids. CDR1 is MNHEY, CDR2 SMNVEV, per germline (reference sequence). The CDR3 coding sequence is TGTGCCAGCAGTTTAGGTGGGATTTACAATGAGCAGTTCTTC. It codes for CASSLGGIYNEQFF.

The chain combines TRBV4-3 with TRBJ2-3; perhaps TRBD2 as D (5 bases). The V end lost 0 bases, the J end lost 0 bases, and 10 bases lay between the germline ends. The CDR3 covers 16 residues. Germline V lookup: CDR1 LGHNA, CDR2 YSLEER. The CDR3 DNA follows: TGCGCCAGCAGCCAAGATTCAGCGGCCAGCACAGATACGCAGTATTTT. It yields the protein CASSQDSAASTDTQYF.

The V and J genes are TRBV5-1 and TRBJ2-5, with 7 positions matching TRBD2. V lost 4 bases to trimming and J lost 5 bases; unmatched junction nucleotides: 11. The germline V gene has CDR1 SGHRS and CDR2 YFSETQ. The CDR3 extends over 15 amino acids. CDR3 nucleotides: TGCGCCAGCAGCCCAGGGAGCGGGGAAGGGGAGACCCAGTACTTC. The encoded protein is CASSPGSGEGETQYF.

V is TRBV5-5 and J is TRBJ1-5; 12 bases match TRBD1. This CDR3 spans 15 amino acids. Germline V lookup: CDR1 SGHKS, CDR2 YYEKEE (reference sequence). Unmatched junction bases numbered 5, after V lost 4 bases and J lost 6 bases. CDR3 nucleotide sequence: TGTGCCAGCAGCCGGGGACAGGGGGCCAGTCAGCCCCAGCATTTT. This translates into CASSRGQGASQPQHF.

The chain uses TRBV30 and TRBJ2-2; 7 positions agree with TRBD2. The CDR3 has 14 amino acids. Germline CDR1 GTSNPN, CDR2 SVGIG (reference sequence). V lost 0 bases to trimming and J lost 6 bases; unmatched junction nucleotides: 4. The CDR3, as DNA: TGTGCCTGGAGTGTAGCGGGACGAGCCGGGGAGCTGTTTTTT. It translates to CAWSVAGRAGELFF. The whole variable domain, filled in from reference TRBV30 and TRBJ2-2, reads SQTIHQWPATLVQPVGSPLSLECTVEGTSNPNLYWYRQAAGRGLQLLFYSVGIGQISSEVPQNLSASRPQDRQFILSSKKLLLSDSGFYLCAWSVAGRAGELFFGEGSRLTVL.

This clone is a singleton in its sample. V gene TRBV4-1 combines with J gene TRBJ2-7; D not certain. The V end lost 1 base, the J end lost 2 bases, and 3 bases lay between the germline ends. The CDR3 extends over 12 amino acids. Per the germline V gene, CDR1 is MGHRA and CDR2 is YSYEKL. CDR3: CASSQGAYEQYF. In nucleotides, the CDR3 is TGCGCCAGCAGCCAAGGCGCCTACGAGCAGTACTTC.

The chain has TRBV27 and TRBJ2-5; tentatively, D is TRBD2 (7 bases). The CDR3 length is 13 residues. With 3 bases removed from V and 5 bases from J, the gap between germline ends came to 10 bases. Germline lookup yields CDR1 MNHEY and CDR2 SMNVEV (reference sequence). CDR3 loop: CASSLRGPETQYF. For the CDR3, the DNA is TGTGCCAGCAGTTTGCGGGGGCCGGAGACCCAGTACTTC.

This clone was observed a few times. The chain employs TRBV7-2 and TRBJ1-1, with TRBD1 identical over 9 bases. Unmatched junction bases numbered 8, after V lost 6 bases and J lost 0 bases. In germline, CDR1 is SGHTA, CDR2 FQGNSA. The CDR3 consists of 16 residues. The CDR3 here is CASRRDRAILNTEAFF. CDR3 sequence (DNA): TGTGCCAGCAGGAGGGACAGGGCCATCCTGAACACTGAAGCTTTCTTT.

This chain connects TRBV29-1 to TRBJ2-2; D is unclear. Trimming took 3 bases from V and 1 from J, leaving 9 bases between them. The CDR3 runs 14 residues. Germline V gene data show CDR1 as SQVTM and CDR2 as ANQGSEA. The CDR3 DNA reads as TGCAGCGTTGAGCAGCAGCGGAACACCGGGGAGCTGTTTTTT. Protein sequence: CSVEQQRNTGELFF.

V and J are TRBV7-2 and TRBJ2-3; TRBD2 aligns across 7 bases. Per the germline V gene, CDR1 is SGHTA and CDR2 is FQGNSA. Germline trimming cut 6 bases from V and 6 bases from J; bases unmatched to any gene: 6. This CDR3 has 13 residues. The CDR3 sequence is CASRGAGSDTQYF. In nucleotides, the CDR3 is TGTGCCAGCAGGGGAGCGGGATCTGATACGCAGTATTTT. Full variable domain (missing parts from reference TRBV7-2 and TRBJ2-3): GAGVSQSPSNKVTEKGKDVELRCDPISGHTALYWYRQSLGQGLEFLIYFQGNSAPDKSGLPSDRFSAERTGGSVSTLTIQRTQQEDSAVYLCASRGAGSDTQYFGPGTRLTVL.

The chain employs TRBV7-2 and TRBJ2-5; no clear D. V lost 5 bases and J 1 base, leaving 8 bases between the germline ends. The CDR3 runs 13 residues. The V gene's germline CDR1 is SGHTA and CDR2 FQGNSA. CDR3 bases: TGTGCCAGCAGCCCTAAGCTCCAAGAGACCCAGTACTTC. It specifies CASSPKLQETQYF.

The V gene is TRBV6-4, the J gene TRBJ2-2; 9 positions match TRBD1. This CDR3 spans 15 amino acids. In germline, CDR1 is MRHNA, CDR2 SNTAGT. The V and J ends lost 0 bases and 6 bases, in that order; junction bases with no gene match: 2. In nucleotides, the CDR3 is TGTGCCAGCAGTGACTCGACAGGGGGTCCCGGGGAGCTGTTTTTT. Its translation: CASSDSTGGPGELFF.

The chain recombines TRBV7-9 with TRBJ2-5, with TRBD1 matching over 8 bases. CDR3 length equals 14 residues. The germline V gene encodes CDR1 SEHNR and CDR2 FQNEAQ (reference sequence). Germline trimming cut 3 bases from V and 2 bases from J; bases unmatched to any gene: 2. The CDR3 DNA reads TGTGCCAGCAGCTTGACAGGGGCTCAAGAGACCCAGTACTTC. It translates to CASSLTGAQETQYF.

The chain uses TRBV6-1 and TRBJ2-3; TRBD2 aligns across 8 bases. V lost 4 bases to trimming and J lost 3 bases; unmatched junction nucleotides: 9. Germline V gives CDR1 MNHNS, CDR2 SASEGT. This CDR3 is built from 16 residues. This chain's CDR3 is CASSGTSGLKTDTQYF. CDR3 bases: TGTGCCAGCAGTGGCACTAGCGGACTAAAGACAGATACGCAGTATTTT.

This chain joins TRBV1 and TRBJ2-1; the tabulated D call, TRBD2, remains unverified against the DNA. TRBV1 is an annotated pseudogene. CDR3 length: 17 amino acids. DNA for the CDR3: TGCACCAGCAGCCAAGTCTGCGTAAGCGGCCCCCCAAATGAGCAGTTCTTC. It translates to CTSSQVCVSGPPNEQFF.

V usage is TRBV2 and J usage is TRBJ2-5; 8 bases fit TRBD1. The V and J ends lost 10 bases and 4 bases, in that order; junction bases with no gene match: 8. Germline loops: CDR1 SNHLY, CDR2 FYNNEI. The CDR3 length is 13 residues. The CDR3 reads CATQTGAGETQYF. The CDR3 DNA sequence: TGTGCCACCCAGACAGGGGCGGGAGAGACCCAGTACTTC.